The 21 T cell receptor beta chains in this list originate from one sample, sequenced in a study of T-cell reconstitution after alpha-beta-depleted transplantation in children. Unique molecular identifiers were built into the TCRbeta library. MiXCR, run by TCRdb on the PCR reads, gives a single entry per CDR3 protein. The data show over 450,000 distinct CDR3 sequences, more than 9% seen once. Sample: PBMCs, taken before TCRalphabeta/CD19-depleted stem cell transplant. The receptors stem from a child aged 2-15 years with inherited bone marrow failure, due to receive a stem cell transplant.

The CDR3: CASSPQLKGPNYEQYF. As DNA, the CDR3 is TGTGCCAGCTCACCGCAATTAAAAGGACCCAACTACGAGCAGTACTTC. The chain links TRBV18 to TRBJ2-7; unclear D gene. Trimming took 3 bases from V and 3 from J, leaving 18 bases between them. The germline CDR1 and CDR2 sequences are KGHSH and LQKENI. The CDR3 length is 16 residues. The whole variable domain, filled in from reference TRBV18 and TRBJ2-7, reads NAGVMQNPRHLVRRRGQEARLRCSPMKGHSHVYWYRQLPEEGLKFMVYLQKENIIDESGMPKERFSAEFPKEGPSILRIQQVVRGDSAAYFCASSPQLKGPNYEQYFGPGTRLTVT.

This clonotype was recorded at least ten times. The chain joins TRBV9 to TRBJ2-5, with TRBD2 as a possible D gene (5 bases). The V and J ends lost 4 bases and 4 bases respectively, with 17 bases between them. The length of the CDR3 is 15 residues. CDR1 SGDLS and CDR2 YYNGEE come from the germline V gene. CDR3 residues: CASSLSPNGGETQYF. The CDR3 DNA reads as TGTGCCAGCAGCCTCAGTCCGAACGGAGGAGAGACCCAGTACTTC.

This clonotype has ten or more counts. This chain connects TRBV19 to TRBJ1-1; 8 nucleotides align to TRBD1. V was clipped by 6 bases and J by 4 bases; unmatched bases: 4. Germline values: CDR1 LNHDA, CDR2 SQIVND (reference sequence). CDR3 length: 13 residues. The DNA for the CDR3 is TGTGCCAGTAGCCAGGGGGCGGGCACTGAAGCTTTCTTT. The encoded protein is CASSQGAGTEAFF.

In its sample, this clonotype was seen many times. V gene TRBV7-2 combines with J gene TRBJ1-3, with 11 bases fitting TRBD1. CDR3 length equals 16 residues. V lost 5 bases to trimming and J lost 0 bases; unmatched junction nucleotides: 3. CDR1 and CDR2 from the germline V gene are SGHTA and FQGNSA. The CDR3 loop is CASSRGTGGSGNTIYF. CDR3 coding DNA: TGTGCCAGCAGCCGCGGGACAGGGGGCTCTGGAAACACCATATATTTT. Supplemented by reference TRBV7-2 and TRBJ1-3, the full variable domain reads GAGVSQSPSNKVTEKGKDVELRCDPISGHTALYWYRQSLGQGLEFLIYFQGNSAPDKSGLPSDRFSAERTGGSVSTLTIQRTQQEDSAVYLCASSRGTGGSGNTIYFGEGSWLTVV.

This clonotype has at least ten counts. The genes are TRBV30 and TRBJ2-6, with 9 bases matching TRBD1. The CDR3 totals 16 residues. Germline V CDR1 and CDR2: GTSNPN, SVGIG (reference sequence). V lost 2 bases to trimming and J lost 2 bases; unmatched junction nucleotides: 4. The CDR3 reads CAWSKQGAPGANVLTF. In DNA, the CDR3 is TGTGCCTGGAGTAAACAGGGGGCGCCTGGGGCCAACGTCCTGACTTTC.

This clonotype has only a few counts. This chain links TRBV4-3 with TRBJ2-7; TRBD1 matches 8 bases. The CDR3 has 17 residues. CDR1 LGHNA and CDR2 YSLEER come from the germline V gene. The trim removed 0 bases at V and 4 bases at J, leaving 11 bases unmatched. Here the CDR3 reads CASSQDGIRTGSYEQYF. The CDR3 DNA reads TGCGCCAGCAGCCAAGACGGGATAAGGACAGGGTCGTACGAGCAGTACTTC.

The chain combines TRBV27 with TRBJ2-3; 12 bases fit TRBD2. Unmatched junction bases numbered 8, after V lost 2 bases and J lost 5 bases. CDR1 is MNHEY, CDR2 SMNVEV, per germline (reference sequence). This CDR3 comprises 17 residues. CDR3 protein: CASSLVRLAGVVDTQYF. CDR3 nucleotide sequence: TGTGCCAGCAGTTTAGTAAGACTAGCGGGAGTTGTAGATACGCAGTATTTT.

Note on this clonotype: Since a much larger clone is just one base distant, this may be a read error. This sequence joins TRBV20-1 and TRBJ2-1; 7 positions agree with TRBD2. With 1 base clipped from V and 12 bases from J, the junction kept 15 bases outside the gene matches. The CDR3 has 15 amino acids. Per the germline V gene, CDR1 is DFQATT and CDR2 is SNEGSKA (reference sequence). The CDR3 here is CSARARPSIPGGQFF. CDR3 nucleotide sequence: TGCAGTGCTAGAGCTCGCCCTTCCATCCCGGGGGGGCAGTTCTTC.

This clonotype was seen many times. The V and J genes are TRBV3-1 and TRBJ2-7; D unclear. The CDR3 totals 13 residues. Germline assignment: CDR1 LGHDT and CDR2 YNNKEL (reference sequence). Trimming stripped 4 bases from V and 3 bases from J, with 10 bases between. Written as DNA, the CDR3 is TGTGCCAGCAGCCGTAGTAGAATCTACGAGCAGTACTTC. This sequence encodes CASSRSRIYEQYF.

In its sample, this clonotype was seen a few times. V and J are TRBV13 and TRBJ2-3; TRBD2 aligns across 8 bases. The V gene's germline CDR1 is PRHDT and CDR2 FYEKMQ (reference sequence). V gave up 5 bases and J gave up 6 bases; unmatched junction bases: 10. The CDR3 is 15 amino acids. The CDR3: CASSGIFGTSDTQYF. The CDR3 nucleotides read TGTGCCAGCAGCGGGATTTTCGGGACTAGTGATACGCAGTATTTT.

Details on this clonotype: A much larger clone lies a single base off, so this may be a read error. The chain combines TRBV4-3 with TRBJ2-7; possibly TRBD2 for D (6 bases). CDR1 and CDR2 from the germline V gene are LGHNA and YSLEER. This CDR3 contains 16 residues. Here the CDR3 DNA reads TGCGCCTGCAGCCAAGTTCCGGGACTGGCCACCTACGAGCAGTACTTC. Its protein product is CACSQVPGLATYEQYF.

This clonotype occurred many times. V gene TRBV6-1 combines with J gene TRBJ2-4, with TRBD2 as a possible D gene (5 bases). Germline CDR1 and CDR2: MNHNS and SASEGT. The CDR3 spans 13 residues. Trimming removed 3 bases at V and 4 bases at J, with 7 bases between. The CDR3 sequence is CASSEWEKNIQYF. The CDR3 DNA is TGTGCCAGCAGTGAGTGGGAGAAAAACATTCAGTACTTC.

In its sample, this clonotype was seen many times. J is TRBJ2-1 and V is TRBV29-1, with TRBD2 identical over 8 bases. The CDR3 is 13 amino acids. CDR1 SQVTM and CDR2 ANQGSEA come from the germline V gene. Trimming took 5 bases from V and 5 from J; bases not matched to a gene: 5. The CDR3 loop is CSVSLAGNNEQFF. The CDR3 coding sequence is TGCAGCGTTTCTTTAGCGGGGAACAATGAGCAGTTCTTC.

The genes are TRBV28 and TRBJ2-7; D is unresolved. Germline lookup yields CDR1 MDHEN and CDR2 SYDVKM. This CDR3 comprises 14 residues. With 1 base removed from V and 2 bases from J, the gap between germline ends came to 9 bases. In nucleotides, the CDR3 is TGTGCCAGCAGTTTATCCGGCGTGCCCTACGAGCAGTACTTC. This encodes CASSLSGVPYEQYF.

The chain is built from TRBV6-2 or TRBV6-3 and TRBJ2-1; 9 nucleotides align to TRBD2. The J segment lost 2 bases and the V segment lost 4 bases, leaving 6 bases of the junction unmatched. In germline, CDR1 is MNHEY, CDR2 SVGEGT. CDR3 length: 16 amino acids. The CDR3 protein is CASSLAGAGAYNEQFF. The CDR3, as DNA: TGTGCCAGCAGTTTAGCGGGAGCGGGAGCCTACAATGAGCAGTTCTTC.

As concerns this clonotype: The germline gene is not matched at one end of the junction; a read error may be the cause. The V and J genes are TRBV19 and TRBJ2-1, with 14 bases that match TRBD2. This CDR3 has 15 residues. The germline gives CDR1 LNHDA, CDR2 SQIVND (reference sequence). The CDR3 sequence is CASSIVMGLAGERVF. The CDR3 DNA sequence: TGTGCCAGTAGTATAGTGATGGGACTAGCGGGAGAAAGAGTCTTC.

This clonotype was detected many times. J is TRBJ2-3 and V is TRBV7-2, with D uncertain. Germline V gene lookup returns CDR1 SGHTA and CDR2 FQGNSA. CDR3 length: 15 amino acids. V was pared by 0 bases and J by 0 bases, with 7 bases between. CDR3 amino acids: CASSLAGRSTDTQYF. In DNA, the CDR3 is TGTGCCAGCAGCTTAGCCGGACGTAGCACAGATACGCAGTATTTT.

This clonotype has at least ten counts. This sequence joins TRBV12-3 or TRBV12-4 and TRBJ2-4, with D unclear. CDR3 length: 14 residues. V lost 3 bases to trimming and J lost 0 bases, with 6 bases between them. This CDR3 is CASSFAVAKNIQYF. In DNA, the CDR3 is TGTGCCAGCAGTTTCGCCGTAGCCAAAAACATTCAGTACTTC.

This clonotype was picked up many times. The chain recombines TRBV21-1 with TRBJ2-7; the listed D gene, TRBD1, was not tested against the DNA. TRBV21-1 is a pseudogene locus. This CDR3 region has 14 residues. CDR3 nucleotides: TGTGCCGCGGAAGGAGGGGGCGGGACCTACGAGCAGTACTTC. Its translation: CAAEGGGGTYEQYF.

CDR3 amino acids: CASSQDLDTQHF. CDR3 bases: TGTGCCAGCAGCCAAGATTTGGATACGCAGCATTTT. The rearrangement joins TRBV14 to TRBJ2-3; no definite D call. The J call may be incorrect, as the DNA end agrees better with TRBJ1-5. The CDR3 contains 12 residues. Germline-derived CDR1 and CDR2 are SGHDN and FVKESK.

The chain couples TRBV12-3 or TRBV12-4 to TRBJ2-2, with TRBD2 matching 10 bases. This CDR3 is built from 16 residues. Losses at the gene ends were 7 bases for V and 1 base for J; bases not matched to a gene: 6. CDR3 sequence reads: CASTFRTSGNTGELFF. The CDR3 bases are TGTGCCAGCACCTTTCGGACTAGCGGGAACACCGGGGAGCTGTTTTTT.